This entry is about one T cell receptor (beta chain). Its antigen is unidentified. TCRdb's table, derived via immunoSEQ multiplex PCR, lists solely in-frame clones and lacks some. The table has 550,000 to 700,000 clones, approximately 73% seen once. This sample is drawn from a study of shared clonotypes between healthy human individuals. Study-wide results and limits: Roughly 5% of naive CD4 clonotypes were common to a few donors.

The source material was memory CD4+ T cells sorted from blood. Subset in this sample: CD45RA-negative fraction. The receptor was isolated from a young woman in good health.

DNA of the CDR3: TGTGCCAGCAGCCCGGGACAGGGAGCAAATCAGCCCCAGCATTTT. This translates into CASSPGQGANQPQHF. The rearrangement joins TRBV5-8 to TRBJ1-5; 9 bases agree with TRBD1. The CDR3 totals 15 residues. The V gene's germline CDR1 is SGHTS and CDR2 YDEGEE. J gave up 4 bases and V 4 bases, and 6 bases lay outside the gene matches.